The next 17 T cell receptor beta chains were all read from a single sample in a study of blood T cell repertoires in COVID-19 (dated by TCRdb to about 2020). Libraries were made using the immunoSEQ multiplex PCR assay. The clones in this table, taken by TCRdb from immuneACCESS, are in-frame only. Not every clone is retained; where verified, under half of the shortfall comes from an unresolved V gene, and the cause of the rest is unknown. The table for this sample lists 70,000 to 100,000 clones; around three quarters of them were counted only once. The ten most abundant clones make up around 25% of the sample. The sequencing input was peripheral blood. The receptors shown here come from a woman in her sixties or seventies in a cohort sampled during active or convalescent COVID-19.

The rearrangement uses TRBV24-1 and TRBJ2-1; D unclear. Germline V CDR1 and CDR2: KGHDR, SFDVKD. Trimming left V 1 base short and J 2 bases short, with 8 bases between. CDR3 length: 15 amino acids. The CDR3 DNA sequence: TGTGCCACCAGTGATTTTGGCACAGCCTACAATGAGCAGTTCTTC. Its translation: CATSDFGTAYNEQFF.

This clone was observed once. The DNA for the CDR3 is TGTGCCAGCAGCTTAAGTCGGGCGGGGGCCCGCACAGATACGCAGTATTTT. It yields the protein CASSLSRAGARTDTQYF. V is TRBV7-3 and J is TRBJ2-3; TRBD2 might be the D (7 bases). The ends were cut back, 1 base at V and 1 base at J, with 15 bases in the middle. This CDR3 is 17 amino acids long. Per germline, CDR1 SGHTA and CDR2 FQGTGA.

This chain connects TRBV28 to TRBJ2-7; D remains ambiguous. Germline-derived CDR1 and CDR2 are MDHEN and SYDVKM. Deletions cut 6 bases from V and 2 bases from J, with 11 bases between. The CDR3 is 13 residues long. CDR3 nucleotide sequence: TGTGCCAGCAGCCTAAAGAAAACCTACGAGCAGTACTTC. Translation: CASSLKKTYEQYF. The full variable domain, in which reference TRBV28 and TRBJ2-7 provide the parts outside the CDR3, is DVKVTQSSRYLVKRTGEKVFLECVQDMDHENMFWYRQDPGLGLRLIYFSYDVKMKEKGDIPEGYSVSREKKERFSLILESASTNQTSMYLCASSLKKTYEQYFGPGTRLTVT.

The V call is TRBV18, the J call TRBJ2-7; D perhaps matches TRBD2 (6 bases). CDR3 length: 14 amino acids. With 1 base removed from V and 6 bases from J, the gap between germline ends came to 13 bases. Germline lookup yields CDR1 KGHSH and CDR2 LQKENI. The CDR3 protein is CASSPLATAGEQYF. CDR3 nucleotides: TGTGCCAGCTCACCACTCGCTACAGCGGGCGAGCAGTACTTC.

This clone came up a few times. This chain joins TRBV6-5 and TRBJ2-7, with TRBD1 matching 7 bases. CDR3 length: 15 residues. The V gene's germline CDR1 is MNHEY and CDR2 SVGAGI. Trimming at V came to 10 bases and at J to 1 base, leaving 13 bases not matched to a gene. CDR3 sequence: CATRPGTVGSYEQYF. The CDR3 DNA sequence: TGTGCCACCCGTCCCGGGACAGTTGGATCCTACGAGCAGTACTTC.

This chain connects TRBV5-4 to TRBJ1-2, with 7 nucleotides matching TRBD1. Germline lookup yields CDR1 SGHNT and CDR2 YYREEE (reference sequence). This CDR3 comprises 13 residues. The junction had 9 bases not matched to a gene; V was cut back by 5 bases and J by 8 bases. CDR3 DNA: TGTGCCAGCAGATTCGGGGACAGAGGAGGCTACACCTTC. It specifies CASRFGDRGGYTF.

The chain has TRBV4-1 and TRBJ1-2; D is perhaps TRBD1 (5 bases). Trimming stripped 1 base from V and 4 bases from J, with 19 bases between. The CDR3 is 17 residues long. In germline, CDR1 is MGHRA, CDR2 YSYEKL. CDR3 nucleotides: TGCGCCAGCAGCCAAGTCTGGGTTGCAGGGAGGGCCTATGGCTACACCTTC. This gives the protein CASSQVWVAGRAYGYTF.

The chain combines TRBV2 with TRBJ2-1, with D hard to call. Germline CDR1 and CDR2: SNHLY and FYNNEI. V lost 3 bases, J lost 8 bases, and 14 bases lay in between. This CDR3 is built from 14 residues. The DNA of the CDR3 is TGTGCCAGCAGTGAGGTTGCTATTCAGGATGAGCAGTTCTTC. This sequence encodes CASSEVAIQDEQFF.

The V call is TRBV5-1, the J call TRBJ2-1; the D gene is possibly TRBD2 (5 bases). The germline V and J ends were trimmed by 0 bases and 4 bases, with 11 bases remaining between them. The germline V gene has CDR1 SGHRS and CDR2 YFSETQ. This CDR3 comprises 15 residues. This CDR3 is CASSLGRGGYNEQFF. CDR3 nucleotides: TGCGCCAGCAGCTTGGGCCGGGGTGGGTACAATGAGCAGTTCTTC. Full variable domain (remainder filled in from reference TRBV5-1 and TRBJ2-1): KAGVTQTPRYLIKTRGQQVTLSCSPISGHRSVSWYQQTPGQGLQFLFEYFSETQRNKGNFPGRFSGRQFSNSRSEMNVSTLELGDSALYLCASSLGRGGYNEQFFGPGTRLTVL.

V gene TRBV7-9 combines with J gene TRBJ2-1; 9 bases are a match to TRBD1. The germline gives CDR1 SEHNR, CDR2 FQNEAQ (reference sequence). The CDR3 spans 16 residues. V gave up 2 bases and J gave up 5 bases; unmatched junction bases: 7. Here the CDR3 reads CASSLLATGGDNEQFF. CDR3 bases: TGTGCCAGCAGCTTATTGGCGACAGGGGGTGACAATGAGCAGTTCTTC.

The chain employs TRBV7-2 and TRBJ1-2; possible D gene TRBD1, 6 bases. V shed 0 bases and J shed 4 bases, with 12 bases lying between them. CDR3 length: 15 residues. Per germline, CDR1 SGHTA and CDR2 FQGNSA. The CDR3 DNA reads TGTGCCAGCAGCTTAGCGGTCAGGGGCCGCTATGGCTACACCTTC. As protein: CASSLAVRGRYGYTF.

On this clone: This sample includes further DNA sequences coding for the same CDR3. The chain carries TRBV5-1 and TRBJ2-6; 7 bases are shared with TRBD2. V was clipped by 0 bases and J by 3 bases; unmatched bases: 0. Per germline, CDR1 SGHRS and CDR2 YFSETQ. CDR3 length equals 15 residues. Written as DNA, the CDR3 is TGCGCCAGCAGCTTGGGGGAGGGTGGGGCCAACGTCCTGACTTTC. Protein product: CASSLGEGGANVLTF.

The CDR3 spells CSASPGSWNTEAFF. In DNA form, the CDR3 reads TGCAGCGCAAGTCCGGGGTCGTGGAACACTGAAGCTTTCTTT. The chain has TRBV29-1 and TRBJ1-1; D is uncertain. The CDR3 contains 14 residues. Trimming cost V 7 bases and J 1 base, with 16 bases left between them. Per the germline V gene, CDR1 is SQVTM and CDR2 is ANQGSEA.

The chain has TRBV6-5 and TRBJ2-7, with D possibly TRBD2 on 5 matching bases. In germline, CDR1 is MNHEY, CDR2 SVGAGI. The CDR3 contains 13 residues. With 5 bases removed from V and 3 bases from J, the gap between germline ends came to 11 bases. CDR3 region: CASSTGLVYEQYF. The CDR3 nucleotides are TGTGCCAGCAGTACCGGACTGGTCTACGAGCAGTACTTC.

The chain employs TRBV11-1 and TRBJ2-2; weak D call: TRBD2 (6 bases). This CDR3 is 16 amino acids long. Deletions cut 7 bases from V and 4 bases from J, with 19 bases between. Germline values: CDR1 SGHAT, CDR2 FQDESV (reference sequence). DNA for the CDR3: TGTGCCAGCACCAGAAGGTGGCTAGCGAGCACCGGGGAGCTGTTTTTT. The encoded protein is CASTRRWLASTGELFF.

The V call is TRBV7-2, the J call TRBJ1-2; D remains unclear. V lost 8 bases, J lost 2 bases, and 12 bases lay in between. Germline V gives CDR1 SGHTA, CDR2 FQGNSA. The CDR3 loop spans 13 amino acids. CDR3 protein: CASSLFPNYGYTF. The CDR3 DNA is TGTGCCAGCTCCCTGTTTCCCAACTATGGCTACACCTTC.

The V call is TRBV6-1, the J call TRBJ2-3; tentatively, D is TRBD1 (6 bases). Looked up from germline, CDR1 is MNHNS and CDR2 is SASEGT. Trimming removed 0 bases at V and 5 bases at J, with 9 bases between. This CDR3 has 14 amino acids. CDR3 region: CASSEAGRGDTQYF. For the CDR3, the DNA is TGTGCCAGCAGTGAAGCAGGCAGGGGAGATACGCAGTATTTT.